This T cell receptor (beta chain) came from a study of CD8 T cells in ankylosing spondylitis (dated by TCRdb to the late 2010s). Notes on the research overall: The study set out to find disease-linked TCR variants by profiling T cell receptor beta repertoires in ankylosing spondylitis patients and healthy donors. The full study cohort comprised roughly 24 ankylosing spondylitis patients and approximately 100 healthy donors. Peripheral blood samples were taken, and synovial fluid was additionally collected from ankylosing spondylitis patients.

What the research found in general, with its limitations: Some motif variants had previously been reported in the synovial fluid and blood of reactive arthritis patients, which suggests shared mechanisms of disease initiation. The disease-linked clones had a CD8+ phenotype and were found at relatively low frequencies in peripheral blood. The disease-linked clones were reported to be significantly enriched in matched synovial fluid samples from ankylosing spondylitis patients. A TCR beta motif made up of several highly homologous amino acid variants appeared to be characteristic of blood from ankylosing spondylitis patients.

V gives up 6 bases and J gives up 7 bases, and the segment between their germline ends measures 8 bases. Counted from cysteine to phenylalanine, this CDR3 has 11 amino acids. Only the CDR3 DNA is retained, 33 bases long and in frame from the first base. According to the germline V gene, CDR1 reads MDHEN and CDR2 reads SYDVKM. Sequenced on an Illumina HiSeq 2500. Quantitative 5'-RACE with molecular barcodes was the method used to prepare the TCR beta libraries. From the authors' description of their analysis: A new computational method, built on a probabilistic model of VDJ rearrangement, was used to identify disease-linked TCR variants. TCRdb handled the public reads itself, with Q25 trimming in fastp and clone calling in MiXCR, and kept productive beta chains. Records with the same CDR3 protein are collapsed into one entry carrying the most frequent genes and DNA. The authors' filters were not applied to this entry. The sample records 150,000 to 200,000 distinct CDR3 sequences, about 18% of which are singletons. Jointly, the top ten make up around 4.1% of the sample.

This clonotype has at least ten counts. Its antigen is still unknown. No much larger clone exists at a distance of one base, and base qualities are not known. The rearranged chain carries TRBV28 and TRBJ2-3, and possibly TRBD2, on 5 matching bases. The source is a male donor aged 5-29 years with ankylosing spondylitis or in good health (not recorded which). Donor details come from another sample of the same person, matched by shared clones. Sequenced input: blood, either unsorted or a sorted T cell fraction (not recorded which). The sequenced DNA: TGTGCCAGCAGCCGAGGGTATACGCAGTATTTT. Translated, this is CASSRGYTQYF.